The 14 T cell receptor beta chains in this list originate from one sample, sequenced in a study of T cell responses to AZD1222 COVID-19 vaccine. TCRdb keeps only in-frame clones here, not all; method: immunoSEQ multiplex PCR. Among about 30,000 clones, 90% to 95% were seen once, and the ten largest hold about 50%. This material consisted of peripheral blood, taken on day 0 of AZD1222 vaccination. Receptors originate from an adult in good health.

The J gene is TRBJ1-1, the V gene TRBV25-1; 8 positions agree with TRBD1. V shed 2 bases and J 5 bases; nucleotides not matched to a gene: 7. The CDR3 is made up of 15 amino acids. Germline CDR1 and CDR2: MGHDK and SYGVNS. The CDR3 protein is CASSEQGARVTEAFF. The CDR3 DNA sequence: TGTGCCAGCAGTGAACAGGGGGCGAGGGTGACTGAAGCTTTCTTT.

J is TRBJ1-4 and V is TRBV7-2; 9 nucleotides line up with TRBD1. Trimming removed 5 bases from V and 7 bases from J; junction bases left unmatched: 8. The CDR3 loop spans 15 amino acids. Germline CDR1 reads SGHTA; CDR2 reads FQGNSA. This CDR3 is CASSNYGTGTEKLFF. CDR3 DNA sequence: TGTGCCAGCAGCAATTACGGGACAGGGACTGAAAAACTGTTTTTT. Supplemented by reference TRBV7-2 and TRBJ1-4, the full variable domain reads GAGVSQSPSNKVTEKGKDVELRCDPISGHTALYWYRQSLGQGLEFLIYFQGNSAPDKSGLPSDRFSAERTGGSVSTLTIQRTQQEDSAVYLCASSNYGTGTEKLFFGSGTQLSVL.

This clone was picked up one time. The chain uses TRBV29-1 and TRBJ1-5, with unresolved D. The CDR3 is 15 amino acids. Germline V CDR1 and CDR2: SQVTM, ANQGSEA. V lost 4 bases and J 2 bases, leaving 15 bases between the germline ends. The CDR3 loop reads CSVADGLLGNQPQHF. In nucleotides, the CDR3 is TGCAGCGTTGCCGACGGGCTCCTTGGCAATCAGCCCCAGCATTTT.

This chain links TRBV12-3 or TRBV12-4 with TRBJ2-7, with 7 bases identical to TRBD1. The V gene end was trimmed by 6 bases and the J gene end by 6 bases; junction bases not matched to a gene: 5. The CDR3 is made up of 12 amino acids. CDR3 sequence reads: CASRTGSGEQYF. The CDR3 DNA reads as TGTGCCAGCAGGACAGGGTCCGGCGAGCAGTACTTC.

The genes are TRBV4-3 and TRBJ1-5; D unresolved. V lost 0 bases and J lost 0, with 6 bases in between. The germline gives CDR1 LGHNA, CDR2 YSLEER. The CDR3 consists of 15 residues. CDR3 coding DNA: TGCGCCAGCAGCCAAGATCGGGTTAGCAATCAGCCCCAGCATTTT. Translating gives CASSQDRVSNQPQHF.

The gene calls are TRBV7-2 and TRBJ1-2; D perhaps matches TRBD1 (5 bases). The V end was cut by 1 base, the J end by 3 bases, with 9 bases between. Germline-derived CDR1 and CDR2 are SGHTA and FQGNSA. The CDR3 is 14 amino acids. The CDR3 coding sequence is TGTGCCAGCAGCTTAGGAAGGGGCGACTATGGCTACACCTTC. Protein: CASSLGRGDYGYTF.

The rearrangement uses TRBV29-1 and TRBJ2-7; D is perhaps TRBD1 (5 bases). V was clipped by 7 bases and J by 3 bases, with 10 bases between them. This CDR3 contains 11 residues. CDR1 SQVTM and CDR2 ANQGSEA come from the germline V gene. The CDR3 nucleotides read TGCAGCGCCGGACACAACTACGAGCAGTACTTC. Amino acids: CSAGHNYEQYF.

The rearrangement links TRBV10-2 to TRBJ2-5; TRBD2 might be the D (7 bases). This CDR3 is built from 16 residues. Per germline, CDR1 WSHSY and CDR2 SAAADI. Trimming cost V 0 bases and J 1 base, with 12 bases left between them. CDR3 amino acids: CASSESWAGAQETQYF. The CDR3 DNA sequence: TGCGCCAGCAGTGAGTCGTGGGCGGGGGCCCAAGAGACCCAGTACTTC.

This sequence joins TRBV19 and TRBJ1-2; 9 bases are shared with TRBD1. The CDR3 extends over 14 amino acids. CDR1 is LNHDA, CDR2 SQIVND, per germline (reference sequence). Trimming at V came to 1 base and at J to 8 bases, leaving 5 bases not matched to a gene. The CDR3 DNA sequence: TGTGCCAGTAGTATAGGGGGACAGGGAGGCGGCTACACCTTC. It translates to CASSIGGQGGGYTF.

The chain joins TRBV5-1 to TRBJ1-4, with D uncertain. The V gene lost 0 bases and the J gene lost 7 bases, with 10 bases spanning the gap. The CDR3 runs 14 residues. In germline, CDR1 is SGHRS, CDR2 YFSETQ. CDR3 loop: CASSLVHSGEKLFF. DNA for the CDR3: TGCGCCAGCAGCTTGGTTCACAGTGGTGAAAAACTGTTTTTT.

The chain employs TRBV9 and TRBJ2-2; D is uncertain. With 3 bases removed from V and 7 bases from J, the gap between germline ends came to 10 bases. Germline CDR1 and CDR2: SGDLS and YYNGEE. CDR3 length: 13 residues. Here the CDR3 DNA reads TGTGCCAGCAGCGCCAAGGGTCACGGGGAGCTGTTTTTT. This gives the protein CASSAKGHGELFF.

The J gene is TRBJ2-7, the V gene TRBV4-3, with a possible D match to TRBD2 (6 bases). Germline CDR1 is LGHNA and CDR2 is YSLEER. The CDR3 is made up of 14 amino acids. The V end lost 0 bases, the J end lost 6 bases, and 12 bases lay between the germline ends. The CDR3 region is CASSQEGELAEQYF. DNA for the CDR3: TGCGCCAGCAGCCAAGAGGGAGAACTAGCCGAGCAGTACTTC.

This clone was recorded once. The chain combines TRBV14 with TRBJ2-7, with 7 nucleotides matching TRBD1. Germline trimming cut 4 bases from V and 4 bases from J; bases unmatched to any gene: 13. The CDR3 sequence is 16 residues long. Per germline, CDR1 SGHDN and CDR2 FVKESK. The CDR3 reads CASSPTGTALSYEQYF. CDR3 in DNA: TGTGCCAGCAGCCCTACTGGGACAGCGCTCTCTTACGAGCAGTACTTC.

This chain joins TRBV5-4 and TRBJ2-1, with TRBD1 matching 8 bases. In germline, CDR1 is SGHNT, CDR2 YYREEE (reference sequence). The CDR3 loop spans 13 amino acids. J lost 8 bases, V lost 0 bases, and 1 base had no gene match. The CDR3 DNA is TGTGCCAGCAGCTTGGGGACAGGGTATGAGCAGTTCTTC. This sequence encodes CASSLGTGYEQFF. Full variable domain (outside the CDR3, taken from reference TRBV5-4 and TRBJ2-1): ETGVTQSPTHLIKTRGQQVTLRCSSQSGHNTVSWYQQALGQGPQFIFQYYREEENGRGNFPPRFSGLQFPNYSSELNVNALELDDSALYLCASSLGTGYEQFFGPGTRLTVL.